Below, 21 T cell receptor beta chains from the same sample are listed, as sequenced in a study of OX40 agonist ivuxolimab in advanced cancers. Profiled with immunoSEQ multiplex PCR; TCRdb holds only in-frame clones, not every one. Of about 80,000 clones listed, around 90% are singletons. This material consisted of CD4+ or CD8+ T cells sorted from blood, taken in a trial of the OX40 agonist ivuxolimab. These TCRs come from an adult with an advanced solid tumor such as melanoma, head and neck, liver or kidney cancer.

This clone was detected a few times. V is TRBV20-1 and J is TRBJ1-1; the D is unclear. The V gene's germline CDR1 is DFQATT and CDR2 SNEGSKA (reference sequence). The V and J ends lost 4 bases and 1 base respectively, with 4 bases between them. CDR3 length: 11 residues. The CDR3 nucleotides are TGCAGTGCTAAAGGGAACACTGAAGCTTTCTTT. Translation gives CSAKGNTEAFF.

In its sample, this clone was seen a few times. The V call is TRBV2, the J call TRBJ1-3; D is perhaps TRBD1 (6 bases). Germline-derived CDR1 and CDR2 are SNHLY and FYNNEI. The CDR3 loop spans 15 amino acids. Trimming took 6 bases from V and 2 from J, leaving 14 bases between them. The CDR3 nucleotides are TGTGCCAGCAGCCCCAGAGGGGGGGCTGGAAACACCATATATTTT. Protein product: CASSPRGGAGNTIYF.

A single count supports this clone. The rearrangement joins TRBV18 to TRBJ1-4; no definite D call. CDR1 and CDR2 (germline): KGHSH, LQKENI. V gave up 0 bases and J gave up 7 bases, with 12 bases separating them. The CDR3 has 15 residues. The CDR3 DNA reads TGTGCCAGCTCACCACCAGTGGGGTTGGGTGAAAAACTGTTTTTT. Its translation is CASSPPVGLGEKLFF.

The chain combines TRBV18 with TRBJ2-2; possibly TRBD1 for D (5 bases). CDR1 and CDR2 (germline): KGHSH, LQKENI. The CDR3 length is 16 residues. V lost 3 bases to trimming and J lost 1 base, with 12 bases between them. The CDR3 coding sequence is TGTGCCAGCTCACCTAGAGGACATGTGAACACCGGGGAGCTGTTTTTT. It yields the protein CASSPRGHVNTGELFF.

CDR3 in amino acids: CASSGQRQRNTEAFF. In DNA form, the CDR3 reads TGTGCCAGCAGCGGCCAGAGGCAGAGGAACACTGAAGCTTTCTTT. The chain links TRBV9 to TRBJ1-1, with no clear D. CDR1 SGDLS and CDR2 YYNGEE come from the germline V gene. The CDR3 length is 15 residues. The V end lost 3 bases, the J end lost 1 base, and 13 bases lay between the germline ends.

This chain uses TRBV28 with TRBJ2-7, with TRBD2 matching 10 bases. The CDR3 contains 15 residues. The V and J ends lost 6 bases and 2 bases, in that order; junction bases with no gene match: 7. Per germline, CDR1 MDHEN and CDR2 SYDVKM. The DNA of the CDR3 is TGTGCCAGCAGAACTCCCGGGACTAGCGCCTACGAGCAGTACTTC. Translating it yields CASRTPGTSAYEQYF. Drawing the rest from reference TRBV28 and TRBJ2-7, the complete variable domain is DVKVTQSSRYLVKRTGEKVFLECVQDMDHENMFWYRQDPGLGLRLIYFSYDVKMKEKGDIPEGYSVSREKKERFSLILESASTNQTSMYLCASRTPGTSAYEQYFGPGTRLTVT.

This rearrangement joins TRBV5-1 to TRBJ1-1; tentatively, D is TRBD1 (5 bases). This CDR3 is 13 amino acids long. The germline V and J ends were trimmed by 4 bases and 10 bases, with 17 bases remaining between them. Germline V gene sequence: CDR1 SGHRS, CDR2 YFSETQ. DNA for the CDR3: TGCGCCAGCAGCCCGACCAGGGTAGCTGGAGCTTTCTTT. Its translation is CASSPTRVAGAFF.

The gene calls are TRBV9 and TRBJ2-2, with D possibly TRBD1 on 5 matching bases. The V end lost 0 bases, the J end lost 5 bases, and 11 bases lay between the germline ends. Germline V CDR1 and CDR2: SGDLS, YYNGEE. The CDR3 totals 15 residues. The CDR3 nucleotides read TGTGCCAGCAGCGTAGCTCAGGGAACGACCGGGGAGCTGTTTTTT. Protein: CASSVAQGTTGELFF.

The chain combines TRBV11-1 with TRBJ1-4, with D uncertain. The germline gives CDR1 SGHAT, CDR2 FQDESV (reference sequence). V was clipped by 5 bases and J by 5 bases, with 12 bases between them. CDR3 size: 14 residues. CDR3 sequence (DNA): TGTGCCAGCAGCCAAAGCCCGGCGAATGAAAAACTGTTTTTT. Protein product: CASSQSPANEKLFF.

V gene TRBV5-1 combines with J gene TRBJ2-7; 13 bases align to TRBD2. V lost 3 bases, J lost 0 bases, and 3 bases stayed unmatched. The CDR3 sequence is 16 residues long. Germline assignment: CDR1 SGHRS and CDR2 YFSETQ. The CDR3 loop is CASSWTSGSHSYEQYF. CDR3 nucleotides: TGCGCCAGCAGCTGGACTAGCGGGAGCCACTCCTACGAGCAGTACTTC.

The genes are TRBV4-2 and TRBJ2-3; TRBD2 matches at 7 bases. The CDR3 spans 16 residues. V trimming: 0 bases; J trimming: 0 bases; junction bases outside the gene matches: 3. From germline, CDR1 is LGHNA and CDR2 YNFKEQ. The CDR3 spells CASSQDGGGSTDTQYF. The CDR3, as DNA: TGTGCCAGCAGCCAAGATGGCGGGGGAAGCACAGATACGCAGTATTTT.

The chain employs TRBV11-3 and TRBJ1-4, with D hard to call. Germline-derived CDR1 and CDR2 are SGHNT and YENEEA. This CDR3 region has 13 residues. Trimming cost V 0 bases and J 4 bases, with 3 bases left between them. The CDR3 DNA is TGTGCCAGCAGCTTAGAGCGTAATGAAAAACTGTTTTTT. This gives the protein CASSLERNEKLFF.

V usage is TRBV19 and J usage is TRBJ2-1, with D possibly matching TRBD1 (5 bases). The CDR3 consists of 16 residues. CDR1 and CDR2 (germline): LNHDA, SQIVND (reference sequence). Between the trimmed V and J ends, which lost 5 bases and 7 bases, there was a span of 21 bases. The CDR3 sequence: CASSPPQAGNRNEQFF. As DNA, the CDR3 is TGTGCCAGTAGTCCCCCCCAGGCAGGGAACAGGAATGAGCAGTTCTTC.

This chain links TRBV20-1 with TRBJ2-5; the D is unclear. Germline V gene data show CDR1 as DFQATT and CDR2 as SNEGSKA (reference sequence). The CDR3 length is 11 residues. V gave up 6 bases and J gave up 6 bases, with 11 bases separating them. The CDR3 sequence: CSAGAPQTQYF. The CDR3 region has the DNA TGCAGTGCCGGTGCCCCACAGACCCAGTACTTC.

The chain carries TRBV6-1 and TRBJ2-4, with 10 nucleotides matching TRBD1. The CDR3 spans 14 residues. The germline V gene encodes CDR1 MNHNS and CDR2 SASEGT. The junction had 5 bases not matched to a gene; V was cut back by 4 bases and J by 8 bases. The CDR3 DNA sequence: TGTGCCAGCAGTGGACAGGGGGCAGGGGACATTCAGTACTTC. Its protein is CASSGQGAGDIQYF.

The chain uses TRBV11-3 and TRBJ2-2; 7 bases are shared with TRBD1. V lost 5 bases, J lost 13 bases, and 4 bases stayed unmatched. This CDR3 is built from 11 residues. Per the germline V gene, CDR1 is SGHNT and CDR2 is YENEEA. The chain's CDR3 is CASSRGTVLFF. DNA of the CDR3: TGTGCCAGCAGCAGAGGGACAGTGCTGTTTTTT.

This clone has just a few counts. The V call is TRBV14, the J call TRBJ2-7; 8 nucleotides align to TRBD2. The ends lost 4 bases at V and 3 bases at J; junction bases unmatched: 5. The length of the CDR3 is 14 residues. Germline lookup yields CDR1 SGHDN and CDR2 FVKESK. DNA of the CDR3: TGTGCCAGCAGCCCAGGACGGGGGGGCTACGAGCAGTACTTC. It yields the protein CASSPGRGGYEQYF.

V usage is TRBV28 and J usage is TRBJ1-5; D gene unclear. Trimming removed 3 bases at V and 7 bases at J, with 10 bases between. Germline-derived CDR1 and CDR2 are MDHEN and SYDVKM. CDR3 length equals 13 residues. The CDR3 nucleotides read TGTGCCAGCAGTTTTTCCGCACACCAGCCCCAGCATTTT. Residues: CASSFSAHQPQHF. Complete variable domain (other parts from reference TRBV28 and TRBJ1-5): DVKVTQSSRYLVKRTGEKVFLECVQDMDHENMFWYRQDPGLGLRLIYFSYDVKMKEKGDIPEGYSVSREKKERFSLILESASTNQTSMYLCASSFSAHQPQHFGDGTRLSIL.

This CDR3 is CASTSHYEQYF. CDR3 nucleotides: TGTGCCAGCACCTCCCACTACGAGCAGTACTTC. This chain uses TRBV6-1 with TRBJ2-7; D gene ambiguous. The germline CDR1 and CDR2 sequences are MNHNS and SASEGT. This CDR3 is built from 11 residues. Between the trimmed V and J ends, which lost 7 bases and 3 bases, there was a span of 7 bases.

The chain uses TRBV5-8 and TRBJ2-7; D ambiguous. The length of the CDR3 is 13 residues. Trimming removed 2 bases at V and 4 bases at J, with 10 bases between. Germline CDR1 and CDR2: SGHTS and YDEGEE. The CDR3 sequence is CASSFRPLYEQYF. The CDR3 region has the DNA TGTGCCAGCAGCTTCAGACCCCTTTACGAGCAGTACTTC.

V is TRBV28 and J is TRBJ2-2, with TRBD2 matching over 7 bases. This CDR3 spans 16 amino acids. V lost 6 bases and J lost 2; bases outside the gene matches: 9. Germline assignment: CDR1 MDHEN and CDR2 SYDVKM. The CDR3 nucleotides are TGTGCCAGCAGAGAAGGGCGGGAGCAAAACACCGGGGAGCTGTTTTTT. Its translation is CASREGREQNTGELFF.